The 21 T cell receptor beta chains in this list originate from one sample, sequenced in a study of CD8+CD57+ T cells in acquired aplastic anemia. The sequenced patients had an expansion of CD8+CD57+ cells seen by flow cytometry. The use of genomic DNA as template underpinned the TCR beta VDJ and CDR3 profiling. TCRdb fed the reads into MiXCR, producing one record per CDR3 protein. The sample holds fewer than 200,000 distinct CDR3 sequences, 65% to 75% seen once. Input material: sorted CD4+, CD8+, or CD8+CD57+ T cells (not recorded which) from PBMCs. The receptors come from a human donor with aplastic anemia.

This sequence joins TRBV14 and TRBJ2-3, with D perhaps TRBD2 (5 bases). Germline CDR1 is SGHDN and CDR2 is FVKESK. The germline V and J ends were trimmed by 1 base and 9 bases, with 11 bases remaining between them. This CDR3 spans 13 amino acids. The CDR3 loop reads CASSQGASSTQYF. The DNA of the CDR3 is TGTGCCAGCAGCCAAGGCGCTAGCTCCACGCAGTATTTT.

The V call is TRBV29-1, the J call TRBJ2-1; 13 positions agree with TRBD2. The germline V gene has CDR1 SQVTM and CDR2 ANQGSEA. The CDR3 consists of 14 residues. V was pared by 6 bases and J by 7 bases, with 6 bases of the junction left unmatched. The CDR3 nucleotides read TGCAGCGTACTCGGGACTAGCGGGGATAATGAGCAGTTCTTC. This encodes CSVLGTSGDNEQFF.

This clonotype was found once. The V and J genes are TRBV24-1 and TRBJ1-2, with 7 bases matching TRBD1. CDR3 size: 14 residues. Germline V gene lookup returns CDR1 KGHDR and CDR2 SFDVKD. V shed 3 bases and J 5 bases; nucleotides not matched to a gene: 5. This chain's CDR3 is CATSDMGTAYGYTF. CDR3 bases: TGTGCCACCAGTGATATGGGGACAGCTTATGGCTACACCTTC.

V usage is TRBV29-1 and J usage is TRBJ2-3; D gene ambiguous. The V end lost 6 bases, the J end lost 4 bases, and 17 bases lay between the germline ends. Germline-derived CDR1 and CDR2 are SQVTM and ANQGSEA. The CDR3 is 14 residues long. The CDR3 sequence: CSVVTGRGSDTQYF. The CDR3 DNA is TGCAGCGTCGTAACCGGACGAGGCTCAGATACGCAGTATTTT.

There are a few counts of this clonotype. The chain joins TRBV2 to TRBJ1-6, with a tentative D call TRBD1 (5 bases). Germline lookup yields CDR1 SNHLY and CDR2 FYNNEI. V was pared by 7 bases and J by 7 bases, with 14 bases between. This CDR3 region has 14 residues. The CDR3 region has the DNA TGTGCCAGCAAGAAGGGGATGGTCAATTCACCCCTCCACTTT. This encodes CASKKGMVNSPLHF.

The rearrangement joins TRBV20-1 to TRBJ2-5, with D maybe TRBD1 (6 bases). This CDR3 spans 11 amino acids. V was clipped by 3 bases and J by 12 bases, with 14 bases between them. Germline-derived CDR1 and CDR2 are DFQATT and SNEGSKA (reference sequence). CDR3 nucleotides: TGCAGTGCTAGTCTCGACAGGATAGAGTACTTC. This translates into CSASLDRIEYF.

The chain links TRBV7-2 to TRBJ2-3; the D gene is possibly TRBD2 (6 bases). Deletions cut 6 bases from V and 6 bases from J, with 16 bases between. This CDR3 has 14 residues. The germline V gene encodes CDR1 SGHTA and CDR2 FQGNSA. CDR3 loop: CASRQAGLVDTQYF. The CDR3 bases are TGTGCCAGCAGGCAGGCGGGACTTGTGGATACGCAGTATTTT. The variable domain in full, completed from reference TRBV7-2 and TRBJ2-3, reads GAGVSQSPSNKVTEKGKDVELRCDPISGHTALYWYRQSLGQGLEFLIYFQGNSAPDKSGLPSDRFSAERTGGSVSTLTIQRTQQEDSAVYLCASRQAGLVDTQYFGPGTRLTVL.

The chain carries TRBV2 and TRBJ2-1; the D gene could be TRBD1 or TRBD2 (5 bases each). Germline CDR1 SNHLY, CDR2 FYNNEI. The V gene lost 3 bases and the J gene lost 0 bases, with 6 bases spanning the gap. CDR3 length: 14 residues. The CDR3 protein is CASSDGASYNEQFF. In DNA form, the CDR3 reads TGTGCCAGCAGTGACGGGGCCTCCTACAATGAGCAGTTCTTC.

At least ten counts were recorded for this clonotype. This chain connects TRBV6-5 to TRBJ2-2, with D perhaps matching TRBD1 or TRBD2 (7 bases each). The CDR3 is made up of 15 amino acids. Trimming stripped 7 bases from V and 3 bases from J, with 15 bases between. Germline V gene sequence: CDR1 MNHEY, CDR2 SVGAGI. The CDR3 DNA is TGTGCCAGCACATGGGGAGGGGGCCACACCGGGGAGCTGTTTTTT. Translating gives CASTWGGGHTGELFF.

V gene TRBV6-2 or TRBV6-3 combines with J gene TRBJ1-1; maybe TRBD1 (5 bases). The CDR3 extends over 12 amino acids. V shed 4 bases and J shed 8 bases, with 11 bases lying between them. Germline V gene sequence: CDR1 MNHEY, CDR2 SVGEGT. The CDR3 protein is CASSSRGWEAFF. CDR3 bases: TGTGCCAGCAGTTCTAGGGGCTGGGAAGCTTTCTTT.

The sample holds many counts of this clonotype. The rearrangement uses TRBV20-1 and TRBJ1-4; D is perhaps TRBD1 (5 bases). V was trimmed by 1 base and J by 5 bases, leaving 14 bases between them. The CDR3 spans 15 residues. Germline lookup yields CDR1 DFQATT and CDR2 SNEGSKA (reference sequence). The CDR3 nucleotides are TGCAGTGCTAGAGGCCGGATGGAGGGGAATGAAAAACTGTTTTTT. This sequence encodes CSARGRMEGNEKLFF.

The chain recombines TRBV20-1 with TRBJ1-2; D gene ambiguous. CDR3 length equals 13 residues. The V gene lost 0 bases and the J gene lost 4 bases, with 9 bases spanning the gap. The germline V gene encodes CDR1 DFQATT and CDR2 SNEGSKA (reference sequence). CDR3 loop: CSARDRGIYGYTF. CDR3 bases: TGCAGTGCTAGAGATCGGGGTATCTATGGCTACACCTTC.

This clonotype occurred a few times. The chain uses TRBV7-2 and TRBJ2-7; weak D call: TRBD1 (7 bases). Germline CDR1 reads SGHTA; CDR2 reads FQGNSA. V lost 4 bases, J lost 6 bases, and 16 bases lay in between. The CDR3 runs 14 residues. CDR3 amino acids: CASSSYRGGSEQYF. CDR3 in DNA: TGTGCCAGCAGCTCCTACAGGGGAGGCAGCGAGCAGTACTTC.

With respect to this clonotype: The junction departs from the called germline gene at one end, perhaps through a read error. This chain connects TRBV24-1 to TRBJ1-3, with a tentative D call TRBD1 (5 bases). Germline lookup yields CDR1 KGHDR and CDR2 SFDVKD. The CDR3 is 19 residues long. Here the CDR3 DNA reads TGTGCCAGCAGTGAGGGTCCCGCCAGGGCCCTTGACTCTGGAAACACCATATATTTT. This translates into CASSEGPARALDSGNTIYF.

This clonotype was detected ten times or more. The rearrangement links TRBV10-1 to TRBJ2-7; D gene unclear. CDR3 size: 12 residues. Trimming pared 3 bases from V and 3 bases from J, leaving 6 bases between. Germline V gene lookup returns CDR1 WNHNN and CDR2 SYGVQD (reference sequence). DNA of the CDR3: TGCGCCAGCAGTGACTCCCACTACGAGCAGTACGTC. The encoded protein is CASSDSHYEQYV.

This clonotype was seen only a few times. The chain employs TRBV24-1 and TRBJ1-3; D ambiguous. Trimming pared 4 bases from V and 0 bases from J, leaving 3 bases between. Germline V CDR1 and CDR2: KGHDR, SFDVKD. The CDR3 covers 13 residues. The CDR3 here is CATSESSGNTIYF. CDR3 sequence (DNA): TGTGCCACCAGTGAATCCTCTGGAAACACCATATATTTT.

The chain joins TRBV6-6 to TRBJ1-2, with 7 bases matching TRBD1. Germline CDR1 is MNHNY and CDR2 is SVGAGI (reference sequence). Trimming removed 6 bases from V and 4 bases from J; junction bases left unmatched: 14. CDR3 length equals 16 residues. The CDR3: CASRPRTGEGPYGYTF. As DNA, the CDR3 is TGTGCCAGCAGACCTAGGACAGGAGAGGGACCCTATGGCTACACCTTC.

This sequence joins TRBV20-1 and TRBJ1-4, with 8 bases that match TRBD1. After removal of 0 bases from V and 7 bases from J, the junction contained 4 bases not matched to a gene. Germline V gives CDR1 DFQATT, CDR2 SNEGSKA (reference sequence). This CDR3 spans 14 amino acids. The CDR3 loop reads CSARDVQGGEKLFF. CDR3 coding DNA: TGCAGTGCTAGAGACGTACAGGGGGGTGAAAAACTGTTTTTT.

The chain is built from TRBV7-2 and TRBJ1-2; D is perhaps TRBD1 (5 bases). With 8 bases removed from V and 0 bases from J, the gap between germline ends came to 13 bases. This CDR3 has 14 residues. In germline, CDR1 is SGHTA, CDR2 FQGNSA. This CDR3 reads CASETGGANYGYTF. CDR3 DNA: TGTGCCAGCGAGACCGGGGGGGCTAACTATGGCTACACCTTC.

The CDR3 sequence: CASSLAGQLETQYF. CDR3 DNA sequence: TGTGCCAGCAGCTTGGCGGGTCAACTAGAGACCCAGTACTTC. The V gene is TRBV5-4, the J gene TRBJ2-5, with D unclear. The V gene lost 0 bases and the J gene lost 4 bases, with 10 bases spanning the gap. In germline, CDR1 is SGHNT, CDR2 YYREEE (reference sequence). The CDR3 is 14 residues long.

The genes are TRBV7-6 and TRBJ1-3; a weak D match, TRBD1 (5 bases). Germline CDR1 is SGHVS and CDR2 is FNYEAQ. The V end lost 4 bases, the J end lost 4 bases, and 14 bases lay between the germline ends. This CDR3 has 15 residues. The CDR3 coding sequence is TGTGCCAGCAGCTCCTCCCGGGACGTCGGAAACACCATATATTTT. Encoded protein: CASSSSRDVGNTIYF. Based on the CDR3 plus reference TRBV7-6 and TRBJ1-3, the full variable domain is GAGVSQSPRYKVTKRGQDVALRCDPISGHVSLYWYRQALGQGPEFLTYFNYEAQQDKSGLPNDRFSAERPEGSISTLTIQRTEQRDSAMYRCASSSSRDVGNTIYFGEGSWLTVV.